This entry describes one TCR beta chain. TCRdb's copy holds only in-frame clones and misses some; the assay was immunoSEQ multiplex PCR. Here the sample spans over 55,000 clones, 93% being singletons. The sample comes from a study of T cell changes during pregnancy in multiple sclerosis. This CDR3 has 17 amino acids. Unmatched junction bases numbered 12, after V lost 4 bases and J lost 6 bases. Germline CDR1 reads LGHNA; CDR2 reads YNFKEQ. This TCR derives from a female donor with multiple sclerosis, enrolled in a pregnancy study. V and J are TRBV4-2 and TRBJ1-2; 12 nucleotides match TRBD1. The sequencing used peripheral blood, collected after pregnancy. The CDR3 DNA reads TGTGCCAGCAGCCCCCACGCCGGGACAGGGGGCGCGGATGGCTACACCTTC. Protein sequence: CASSPHAGTGGADGYTF.